This TCR beta chain stems from a study of blood T cells in healthy people across ages (dated by TCRdb to between 2014 and 2017). Notes on the research overall: In model experiments, template switching captured roughly one uniquely barcoded TCR beta cDNA molecule for every two T cells. Using deep sequencing normalized with unique cDNA molecular identifiers, the study measured how TCR beta repertoire diversity changes with age. The donors were split into four age groups: young (average about 15 years), middle-aged (39), aged (roughly 65) and long-lived (under 90). To avoid experimental bias, donors of different ages were distributed randomly across sequencing lanes. Using the same blood draw, the study looked at two additional independent replicas of 1 million unique cDNA reads for two donors, one aged 18 to 30 and the other aged 80 or older.

The research as a whole found: Conclusive comparison of naive and antigen-experienced compartments was prevented by the profiling of bulk unsorted PBMCs. Total diversity estimates from one million sequenced T cells were considered lower bounds and underestimates. Because the CMV infection status of the donors was unknown, age-related changes in expanded clonotypes may potentially have been confounded. Observed TCR beta diversity per million T cells fell roughly linearly with age, and a significant reduction was already apparent by age around 40. The long-lived group showed more naive CD4+ T cells, fewer expanded clones and increased TCR diversity than the aged group, suggesting age selection. There was a strong correlation between observed TCR beta diversity and the percentage of naive T cells measured by flow cytometry.

In the germline V gene, CDR1 corresponds to LGHNA and CDR2 to YNFKEQ. The CDR3, from cysteine to phenylalanine, totals 16 residues. Solely the CDR3 DNA is kept, with 48 bases framed from the first base. Unmatched junction bases come to 9, with V trimmed by 3 bases and J by 6 bases. Library preparation was by 5' RACE. The instrument was an Illumina HiSeq 2500. A second about 7 to 11 cycle PCR used a sample-barcoded 5' primer and a J-beta primer mix. A unique molecular identifier was introduced onto each TCR beta cDNA molecule by a template-switch 5' adaptor carrying 12 random nucleotides. At least 3 million CDR3-containing paired-end reads were obtained from each sample. First-strand cDNA was synthesized from all RNA with the Mint cDNA synthesis kit, primed by a TRBC-specific oligonucleotide. After uracil-DNA glycosylase treatment, a first 18-cycle PCR used universal primers M1SS and BC2_uni_R on all cDNA. As for the original processing: Normalization of each sample was performed by random selection of 1 million high-quality reads, each carrying a distinct molecular identifier. Instead of being binned into consensus sequences, reads with shared molecular identifiers were discarded. MiTCR, set to a Q25 quality threshold and the strictest error-elimination algorithm, was used for CDR3 identification, clonotype clustering and error correction. A nonparametric unseen species model with Euler transformation was used to estimate lower-bound total TCR beta diversity. TCRdb cleaned the public reads at Q25 with fastp, built clones with MiXCR and kept in-frame beta chains. Records with the same CDR3 protein are collapsed into one entry carrying the most frequent genes and DNA. V and J calls and clone size were set by TCRdb, not the authors. The sample data list 550,000 to 750,000 distinct CDR3 sequences, and approximately 21% of these were observed just once. Together, the top ten hold 3.5% to 4% of the sample.

The donors were 40 or so Caucasian individuals from Russia, aged 6 to 90 years, who were systemically healthy. Roughly 9 milliliters of peripheral blood were drawn from each donor into EDTA-treated Vacutainer tubes. Ficoll-Paque density-gradient centrifugation was used to isolate PBMCs, with at least 6.5 million per sample. Trizol reagent was used to extract total RNA from PBMCs, with at least 5 micrograms per sample. Naive CD45RAhigh/CD27high T cell percentages were measured by flow cytometry on a PBMC aliquot from every donor. On this clonotype itself: The antigen it binds to is not known. No per-base quality is available; no much larger clone lies one base away.

The chain joins TRBV4-2 to TRBJ2-1; the junction holds 9 bases that match TRBD2. Input material: blood. The source is a man between 65 and 85 years old in good health. The CDR3 loop reads CASSQGAGGAGNEQFF. The sequence in DNA is TGTGCCAGCAGCCAGGGAGCGGGAGGAGCCGGCAATGAGCAGTTCTTC.